Sequencing of this T cell receptor beta chain was carried out in a study of human versus mouse CDR3 diversity and MHC coevolution. About the research overall: The immunoSEQ assay reportedly detects one in 200,000 T cells. Notes on the study in general: Humans had the largest estimated TCR beta repertoire, 1.5 million to 2 million clonotypes. Human T cells were selected on six MHC II alleles.

A remark on this clone: Its target is unknown.

TCRdb keeps only in-frame clones here, not all; method: immunoSEQ multiplex PCR. The table shows roughly 86,000 clones, with over 85% occurring only once. The germline V gene encodes CDR1 SGHVS and CDR2 FNYEAQ. The length of the CDR3 is 17 residues. The V and J ends lost 1 base and 0 bases respectively, with 13 bases between them. Material: naive CD4+ T cells from blood. Subset denoted: CD45RO-negative CD62L-positive naive CD4 T cells. The sequence was obtained from a person aged 30-70 years in good health. The V and J genes are TRBV7-6 and TRBJ1-5, with D maybe TRBD1 (6 bases). CDR3 in amino acids: CASSLGTGSVSNQPQHF. CDR3 bases: TGTGCCAGCAGCTTAGGCACAGGGTCGGTTAGCAATCAGCCCCAGCATTTT.